Below are 17 T cell receptor beta chains sequenced from a single sample in a study of T cells in Graves' hyperthyroidism and ophthalmopathy (dated by TCRdb to between 2018 and 2021). Libraries were made using multiplex PCR. The instrument was an Illumina HiSeq 2000. The TCR beta CDR3 regions were amplified from the RNA transcripts. The TCR CDR3 was subjected to a first round of RT-PCR using the HTBI primer set and the Qiagen OneStep RT-PCR kit. Through fastp at Q25 and MiXCR, TCRdb rebuilt clones from the public reads, retaining in-frame beta chains. When rows share a CDR3 protein, they turn into one entry using the most common DNA and genes. For this sample the table gives roughly 420,000 distinct CDR3 sequences, of which more than 15% were detected only once. Clones ranked in the top ten supply just under 8% of the sample. The source material was blood. These receptors all stem from a woman between 18 and 29 years old with Graves' hyperthyroidism.

The table lists this clonotype with a few counts. It is likely a read error, because the conserved phenylalanine at the end of the CDR3 is missing. J is TRBJ2-5 and V is TRBV6-1; 10 bases are a match to TRBD2. With V trimmed by 6 bases and J by 3 bases, 10 bases remained unmatched. This CDR3 has 16 amino acids. The germline CDR1 and CDR2 sequences are MNHNS and SASEGT. This chain's CDR3 is CASSSPGLAGEETQYL. CDR3 bases: TGTGCCAGCAGCTCCCCGGGGCTAGCGGGGGAAGAGACCCAGTACCTC.

DNA for the CDR3: TGTGCCAGCAGCCCCAAACGGACTAGTCGGGGCAATGAGCAGTTCTTC. This codes for CASSPKRTSRGNEQFF. V and J are TRBV12-3 or TRBV12-4 and TRBJ2-1, with 7 bases fitting TRBD2. The CDR3 runs 16 residues. Germline trimming cut 6 bases from V and 6 bases from J; bases unmatched to any gene: 14.

In its sample, this clonotype was seen many times. The chain is built from TRBV12-3 or TRBV12-4 and TRBJ1-4; D not certain. CDR3 length equals 13 residues. Trimming cost V 3 bases and J 4 bases, with 6 bases left between them. In DNA form, the CDR3 reads TGTGCCAGCAGTTTCGGAAGTAATGAAAAACTGTTTTTT. Encoded protein: CASSFGSNEKLFF.

In this sample, this clonotype turned up a few times. This chain links TRBV19 with TRBJ2-5, with D perhaps being TRBD1 or TRBD2 (7 bases each). Germline loops: CDR1 LNHDA, CDR2 SQIVND (reference sequence). With 6 bases removed from V and 2 bases from J, the gap between germline ends came to 22 bases. There are 17 residues in the CDR3. DNA for the CDR3: TGTGCCAGTAGCTTACGGGGGGCTAAGGGACAGCAAGAGACCCAGTACTTC. Its translation is CASSLRGAKGQQETQYF. The whole variable domain, filled in from reference TRBV19 and TRBJ2-5, reads DGGITQSPKYLFRKEGQNVTLSCEQNLNHDAMYWYRQDPGQGLRLIYYSQIVNDFQKGDIAEGYSVSREKKESFPLTVTSAQKNPTAFYLCASSLRGAKGQQETQYFGPGTRLLVL.

This clonotype has ten or more counts. This chain connects TRBV11-2 to TRBJ1-2; D not certain. CDR1 is SGHAT and CDR2 is FQNNGV in the germline V gene. V lost 0 bases, J lost 8 bases, and 13 bases lay in between. This CDR3 is 14 amino acids long. CDR3 protein: CASSLDGINSGYTF. The CDR3 DNA follows: TGTGCCAGCAGCTTAGACGGTATAAACTCCGGCTACACCTTC.

At least ten counts were recorded for this clonotype. This chain connects TRBV7-2 to TRBJ2-2; 8 nucleotides match TRBD2. V lost 1 base and J lost 3; bases outside the gene matches: 10. Germline values: CDR1 SGHTA, CDR2 FQGNSA. CDR3 size: 18 residues. The CDR3 region is CASSLVGLAGSHTGELFF. The CDR3 DNA follows: TGTGCCAGCAGCTTAGTGGGTCTAGCGGGTTCCCACACCGGGGAGCTGTTTTTT.

This clonotype was counted at least ten times. V and J are TRBV27 and TRBJ2-1, with D unresolved. Trimming stripped 5 bases from V and 0 bases from J, with 8 bases between. Germline-derived CDR1 and CDR2 are MNHEY and SMNVEV (reference sequence). The CDR3 has 14 residues. CDR3 region: CASSPLVSYNEQFF. DNA for the CDR3: TGTGCCAGCAGTCCATTAGTCTCCTACAATGAGCAGTTCTTC.

The chain employs TRBV5-1 and TRBJ1-5, with D maybe TRBD1 (6 bases). The ends were cut back, 3 bases at V and 4 bases at J, with 14 bases in the middle. Germline lookup yields CDR1 SGHRS and CDR2 YFSETQ. The CDR3 consists of 15 residues. The DNA for the CDR3 is TGCGCCAGCAGCTGGCAGGGGTCCGCTAATCAGCCCCAGCATTTT. Protein product: CASSWQGSANQPQHF.

This sequence joins TRBV7-2 and TRBJ2-3; D not certain. Trimming stripped 3 bases from V and 5 bases from J, with 12 bases between. This CDR3 has 14 residues. Germline V gene sequence: CDR1 SGHTA, CDR2 FQGNSA. The CDR3 region is CASSFIRAGDTQYF. As DNA, the CDR3 is TGTGCCAGCAGCTTTATCCGGGCTGGAGATACGCAGTATTTT.

This clonotype was picked up a small number of times. The chain uses TRBV6-1 and TRBJ2-1; no definite D call. The CDR3 covers 16 residues. Trimming removed 2 bases from V and 2 bases from J, with 13 bases in between. Germline V CDR1 and CDR2: MNHNS, SASEGT. The CDR3 DNA is TGTGCCAGCAGTGAATTGACCCAAAGGCCCTACAATGAGCAGTTCTTC. It codes for CASSELTQRPYNEQFF.

This clonotype appeared once. The CDR3 DNA sequence: TGTGCCAGCAGACCGCGACAGGGCCCCTCCTACGAGCAGTACTTC. Translating it yields CASRPRQGPSYEQYF. The chain carries TRBV11-3 and TRBJ2-7; 7 nucleotides agree with TRBD1. Per the germline V gene, CDR1 is SGHNT and CDR2 is YENEEA. This CDR3 is 15 amino acids long. Trimming cost V 6 bases and J 0 bases; bases outside gene matches: 8.

This chain joins TRBV15 and TRBJ2-5, with no clear D. Germline lookup yields CDR1 LNHNV and CDR2 YYDKDF (reference sequence). The CDR3 extends over 14 amino acids. Trimming left V 3 bases short and J 1 base short, with 9 bases between. CDR3 sequence reads: CATSSQRSQETQYF. The DNA of the CDR3 is TGTGCCACCAGCAGCCAGAGGTCCCAAGAGACCCAGTACTTC.

This chain connects TRBV5-1 to TRBJ1-2; unclear D gene. CDR3 length: 11 residues. The germline gives CDR1 SGHRS, CDR2 YFSETQ. V lost 2 bases to trimming and J lost 8 bases, with 7 bases between them. The CDR3 DNA follows: TGCGCCAGCAGCTTAGGTCAAGGCTACACCTTC. Encoded protein: CASSLGQGYTF.

The chain joins TRBV12-3 or TRBV12-4 to TRBJ1-3; 7 nucleotides align to TRBD1. The CDR3 contains 14 residues. Germline trimming cut 5 bases from V and 4 bases from J; bases unmatched to any gene: 5. CDR3 in amino acids: CASSPRGLGNTIYF. For the CDR3, the DNA is TGTGCCAGCAGTCCGAGGGGGCTAGGAAACACCATATATTTT.

This clonotype was counted ten times or more. The chain has TRBV20-1 and TRBJ2-5; 16 nucleotides align to TRBD2. The length of the CDR3 is 18 residues. CDR1 is DFQATT and CDR2 is SNEGSKA in the germline V gene (reference sequence). V was clipped by 5 bases and J by 1 base; unmatched bases: 10. CDR3 sequence (DNA): TGCAGTGCTGTTCCGGGACTAGCGGGAGGGCGGTTCCAAGAGACCCAGTACTTC. It is translated as CSAVPGLAGGRFQETQYF.

V gene TRBV6-2 or TRBV6-3 combines with J gene TRBJ2-3, with unresolved D. V was trimmed by 6 bases and J by 6 bases, leaving 16 bases between them. Germline assignment: CDR1 MNHEY and CDR2 SVGEGT. This CDR3 contains 14 residues. The CDR3 protein is CASSSLDATDTQYF. DNA of the CDR3: TGTGCCAGCAGCTCCCTGGACGCGACGGATACGCAGTATTTT.

This clonotype was seen ten or more times. CDR3 sequence: CASSLNRPTYEQYF. CDR3 sequence (DNA): TGTGCCAGCAGTTTAAACAGGCCCACCTACGAGCAGTACTTC. The genes are TRBV12-3 or TRBV12-4 and TRBJ2-7; tentative D call: TRBD1 (5 bases). V was clipped by 2 bases and J by 2 bases, with 10 bases between them. The CDR3 runs 14 residues.